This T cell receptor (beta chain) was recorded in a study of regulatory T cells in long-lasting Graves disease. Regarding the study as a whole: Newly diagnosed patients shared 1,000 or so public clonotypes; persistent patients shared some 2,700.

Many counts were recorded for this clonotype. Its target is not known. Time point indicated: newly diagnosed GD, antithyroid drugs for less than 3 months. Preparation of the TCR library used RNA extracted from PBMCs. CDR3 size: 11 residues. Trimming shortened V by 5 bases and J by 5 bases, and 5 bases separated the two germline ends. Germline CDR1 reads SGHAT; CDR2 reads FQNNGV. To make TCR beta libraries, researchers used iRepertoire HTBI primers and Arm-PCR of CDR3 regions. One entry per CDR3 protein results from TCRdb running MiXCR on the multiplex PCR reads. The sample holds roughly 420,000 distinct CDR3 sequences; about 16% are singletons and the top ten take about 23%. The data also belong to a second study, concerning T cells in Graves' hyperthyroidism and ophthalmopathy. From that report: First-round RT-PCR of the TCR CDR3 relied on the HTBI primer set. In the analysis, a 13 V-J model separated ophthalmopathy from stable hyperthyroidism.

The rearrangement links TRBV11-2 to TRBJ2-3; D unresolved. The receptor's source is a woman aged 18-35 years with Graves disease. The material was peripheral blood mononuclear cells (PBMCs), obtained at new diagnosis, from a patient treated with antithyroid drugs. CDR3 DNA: TGTGCCAGCAGCATTATAGATACGCAGTATTTT. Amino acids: CASSIIDTQYF.